Shown below are 31 T cell receptor beta chains from a single sample sequenced in a study of Tregs in tolerant kidney transplant recipients. This table comes from immunoSEQ multiplex PCR, and its TCRdb copy is limited to in-frame clones, with some not included. Its clone listing holds tens of thousands of clones. This sample comprised CD4+ T cells from blood, obtained before the transplant. These TCRs come from a human donor who received a combined kidney and bone marrow transplant.

Details on this clone: The read ends 3 residues shy of where the CDR3 ends; the end is completed using the germline J gene. This chain connects TRBV30 to TRBJ2-4, with D possibly being TRBD2 (7 bases). Trimming took 2 bases from V and 7 from J, leaving 12 bases between them. This CDR3 comprises 13 residues. Germline V gives CDR1 GTSNPN, CDR2 SVGIG (reference sequence). The CDR3 bases that were read are TGTGCCTGGAGTCTTAGGGGGGGGAACATT. The encoded protein is CAWSLRGGNI. The full-length CDR3 reads as CAWSLRGGNIQYF.

In regard to this clone: Read data end 3 residues before the CDR3 end; the end is taken from the germline J gene. The chain uses TRBV7-9 and TRBJ2-2; D remains unclear. Germline assignment: CDR1 SEHNR and CDR2 FQNEAQ (reference sequence). V lost 5 bases, J lost 2 bases, and 9 bases lay in between. This CDR3 has 14 residues. Partial CDR3 DNA: TGTGCCAGCAGCCGACTTCTCAACACCGGGGAG. The encoded protein is CASSRLLNTGE. The CDR3 reads in full as CASSRLLNTGELFF.

As to this clone: The read finishes 3 residues shy of the CDR3 end, and the germline J gene is used to complete it. This chain joins TRBV7-2 and TRBJ1-6; a possible D gene is TRBD1 (6 bases). V lost 2 bases, J lost 9 bases, and 14 bases lay in between. The CDR3 is made up of 15 amino acids. CDR1 is SGHTA, CDR2 FQGNSA, per germline. The sequenced part of the CDR3 DNA is TGTGCCAGCAGCTTAAGTCAGGGGCTGGTTTCACCC. Its protein product is CASSLSQGLVSP. The full CDR3 sequence reads CASSLSQGLVSPLHF.

With regard to this clone: The sequence runs out 3 residues before the end of the CDR3; the remainder is reconstructed from the germline J gene. The chain has TRBV7-4 and TRBJ2-7; 9 bases line up with TRBD2. The CDR3 totals 18 residues. The V and J ends lost 5 bases and 4 bases, in that order; junction bases with no gene match: 18. Germline lookup yields CDR1 SGHVT and CDR2 SQSDAQ. CDR3 DNA, as far as it was read: TGTGCCAGCAGCCTTAAGCAGCCTAGCGGGGATAAGGATTACGAG. This gives the protein CASSLKQPSGDKDYE. The full CDR3 protein is CASSLKQPSGDKDYEQYF.

In the case of this clone: The CDR3 end falls 3 residues outside the read, so it is completed with the germline J gene. This chain uses TRBV10-1 with TRBJ2-5; TRBD1 matches 10 bases. There are 14 residues in the CDR3. V lost 4 bases to trimming and J lost 4 bases; unmatched junction nucleotides: 3. Germline CDR1 is WNHNN and CDR2 is SYGVQD (reference sequence). The CDR3 region is CASSGQGARETQYF. The covered CDR3 bases are TGCGCCAGCAGTGGACAGGGGGCAAGAGAGACC.

Remarks on this clone: From the germline J gene comes the end of the CDR3, since the read stops 3 residues before it. The chain uses TRBV5-1 and TRBJ2-3, with TRBD1 matching 7 bases. The CDR3 covers 13 residues. V lost 8 bases to trimming and J lost 2 bases; unmatched junction nucleotides: 5. Germline V lookup: CDR1 SGHRS, CDR2 YFSETQ. The CDR3 loop is CASRDRVTDTQYF. CDR3 bases read: TGCGCCAGTCGGGACAGAGTCACAGATACG.

To note about this clone: The read terminates 3 residues before the CDR3 end, so the remaining end is supplied by the germline J gene. The V call is TRBV5-6, the J call TRBJ2-2; 8 nucleotides align to TRBD1. J gave up 3 bases and V 7 bases, and 8 bases lay outside the gene matches. This CDR3 has 15 amino acids. Per germline, CDR1 SGHDT and CDR2 YYEEEE. This chain's CDR3 is CASRRTGRYTGELFF. Partial CDR3 DNA: TGTGCCAGCCGGCGGACAGGGAGGTACACCGGGGAG.

About this clone: The read falls 3 residues short of the CDR3 end, and the missing part is taken from the germline J gene. V is TRBV5-1 and J is TRBJ1-2; no reliable D call. V was cut by 0 bases and J by 4 bases, with 7 bases left in between. Germline-derived CDR1 and CDR2 are SGHRS and YFSETQ. CDR3 size: 13 residues. The sequenced CDR3 bases are TGCGCCAGCAGCTTGGAAGGGCCCTATGGC. It yields the protein CASSLEGPYG. The whole CDR3 protein reads CASSLEGPYGYTF. The whole variable domain, remainder taken from reference TRBV5-1 and TRBJ1-2, is KAGVTQTPRYLIKTRGQQVTLSCSPISGHRSVSWYQQTPGQGLQFLFEYFSETQRNKGNFPGRFSGRQFSNSRSEMNVSTLELGDSALYLCASSLEGPYGYTFGSGTRLTVV.

A remark on this clone: With the read ending 3 residues before the CDR3 end, the germline J gene is used to fill in that end. The chain combines TRBV7-2 with TRBJ2-3; possible D gene TRBD2, 5 bases. Trimming stripped 6 bases from V and 2 bases from J, with 15 bases between. The CDR3 covers 15 residues. Germline values: CDR1 SGHTA, CDR2 FQGNSA. This CDR3 reads CASRPPGINTDTQYF. The covered CDR3 bases are TGTGCCAGCAGGCCCCCGGGGATCAACACAGATACG.

With respect to this clone: Read sequence stops 3 residues before the CDR3 end, and the germline J gene provides the missing end. The chain combines TRBV6-1 with TRBJ1-6; no reliable D call. Germline V CDR1 and CDR2: MNHNS, SASEGT. CDR3 length: 12 residues. V lost 4 bases, J lost 7 bases, and 5 bases lay in between. The CDR3 sequence is CASSGANSPLHF. The part of the CDR3 DNA that was read is TGTGCCAGCAGTGGGGCGAATTCACCC.

Regarding this clone: The read falls 3 residues short of the CDR3 end, and the missing part is taken from the germline J gene. The gene calls are TRBV20-1 and TRBJ2-7, with 12 bases lining up with TRBD1. The trim removed 1 base at V and 3 bases at J, leaving 4 bases unmatched. Germline CDR1 is DFQATT and CDR2 is SNEGSKA (reference sequence). The CDR3 consists of 15 residues. CDR3 residues: CSARVGTGGFYEQYF. The covered CDR3 bases are TGCAGTGCTAGAGTTGGGACAGGGGGCTTCTACGAG.

Concerning this clone itself: Read data end 3 residues before the CDR3 end; the end is taken from the germline J gene. This chain joins TRBV18 and TRBJ2-5; 9 bases map to TRBD2. Germline assignment: CDR1 KGHSH and CDR2 LQKENI. The CDR3 extends over 15 amino acids. J was trimmed by 4 bases and V by 3 bases; bases with no gene match: 6. CDR3 DNA, as far as it was read: TGTGCCAGCTCACCTCCGGGACTAGCTTTAGAGACC. It specifies CASSPPGLALET. The entire CDR3 protein is CASSPPGLALETQYF.

On this clone: The read halts 3 residues ahead of the CDR3 end, with the missing end drawn from the germline J gene. The chain combines TRBV20-1 with TRBJ2-2; D remains unclear. This CDR3 region has 13 residues. Germline loops: CDR1 DFQATT, CDR2 SNEGSKA (reference sequence). Trimming removed 2 bases from V and 0 bases from J, with 4 bases in between. The CDR3 bases that were read are TGCAGTGCTAGAAAGCCGAACACCGGGGAG. Its protein product is CSARKPNTGE. The entire CDR3 is CSARKPNTGELFF.

Of note for this clone: Read data end 3 residues before the CDR3 end; the end is taken from the germline J gene. The chain combines TRBV19 with TRBJ1-2; D is perhaps TRBD1 (5 bases). The CDR3 is 17 amino acids. Per the germline V gene, CDR1 is LNHDA and CDR2 is SQIVND (reference sequence). The V gene lost 4 bases and the J gene lost 2 bases, with 20 bases spanning the gap. The CDR3 loop is CASSNRLLEGRNYGYTF. CDR3 DNA (partial): TGTGCCAGTAGTAACCGGCTCCTAGAGGGGAGGAACTATGGC.

In the case of this clone: The sequence runs out 3 residues before the end of the CDR3; the remainder is reconstructed from the germline J gene. The J gene is TRBJ2-5, the V gene TRBV19, with 7 positions matching TRBD1. Germline V gene lookup returns CDR1 LNHDA and CDR2 SQIVND (reference sequence). Unmatched junction bases numbered 17, after V lost 5 bases and J lost 5 bases. The CDR3 runs 17 residues. Incomplete CDR3 DNA: TGTGCCAGTAGTTCAATCTTTGGACAGGCGGTGACGGAGACC. This translates into CASSSIFGQAVTET. From start to end, the CDR3 is CASSSIFGQAVTETQYF.

As concerns this clone: Read coverage stops 3 residues before the CDR3 terminus; the germline J gene supplies the remainder. The V call is TRBV6-1, the J call TRBJ2-7; TRBD2 is a possible D gene (6 bases). This CDR3 contains 13 residues. Looked up from germline, CDR1 is MNHNS and CDR2 is SASEGT. The ends were cut back, 4 bases at V and 1 base at J, with 8 bases in the middle. The covered CDR3 bases are TGTGCCAGCAGTGTTGGGGGGTCCTACGAG. Its translation is CASSVGGSYE. The entire CDR3 sequence reads CASSVGGSYEQYF.

Regarding this clone: The read ends 3 residues before the CDR3 terminus; that terminus is restored from the germline J gene. V is TRBV19 and J is TRBJ1-4; tentative D call: TRBD1 (5 bases). From germline, CDR1 is LNHDA and CDR2 SQIVND (reference sequence). This CDR3 is built from 14 residues. The sequenced CDR3 bases are TGTGCCAGTAGTATAGCAACAGGCAATGGGAAA. Residues: CASSIATGNGK. The full-length CDR3 reads as CASSIATGNGKLFF.

Note on this clone: The CDR3 end is not reached by the read, which stops 3 residues before it; the germline J gene fills it in. The V and J genes are TRBV30 and TRBJ2-3; no firm D call. CDR1 and CDR2 (germline): GTSNPN, SVGIG (reference sequence). CDR3 length equals 14 residues. Trimming took 0 bases from V and 6 from J, leaving 13 bases between them. CDR3 DNA (partial): TGTGCCTGGAGTGTAATCCAGGTTGGCGATACG. Encoded protein: CAWSVIQVGDT. The entire CDR3 sequence reads CAWSVIQVGDTQYF. Full variable domain (missing parts from reference TRBV30 and TRBJ2-3): SQTIHQWPATLVQPVGSPLSLECTVEGTSNPNLYWYRQAAGRGLQLLFYSVGIGQISSEVPQNLSASRPQDRQFILSSKKLLLSDSGFYLCAWSVIQVGDTQYFGPGTRLTVL.

Notes on this clone: The read ends 3 residues early relative to the CDR3; the germline J gene fills the gap. The chain is built from TRBV7-2 and TRBJ1-5, with TRBD1 matching over 7 bases. Trimming removed 3 bases from V and 7 bases from J; junction bases left unmatched: 6. The CDR3 runs 14 residues. CDR1 SGHTA and CDR2 FQGNSA come from the germline V gene. The CDR3 spells CASSFGGGLQPQHF. CDR3 DNA (partial): TGTGCCAGCAGCTTTGGAGGGGGCTTGCAGCCC.

To note about this clone: The read finishes 3 residues shy of the CDR3 end, and the germline J gene is used to complete it. The chain is built from TRBV19 and TRBJ2-5, with 8 bases aligning to TRBD1. This CDR3 comprises 15 residues. Per germline, CDR1 LNHDA and CDR2 SQIVND (reference sequence). Losses at the gene ends were 5 bases for V and 4 bases for J; bases not matched to a gene: 9. CDR3 DNA, as far as it was read: TGTGCCAGTAGTTTCCGCCGGACAGGGAGAGAGACC. Protein: CASSFRRTGRET. The whole CDR3 protein reads CASSFRRTGRETQYF.

As to this clone: The sequence runs out 3 residues before the end of the CDR3; the remainder is reconstructed from the germline J gene. The chain recombines TRBV30 with TRBJ1-5, with D possibly TRBD1 on 5 matching bases. V was pared by 2 bases and J by 1 base, with 18 bases between. In germline, CDR1 is GTSNPN, CDR2 SVGIG (reference sequence). This CDR3 region has 17 residues. This CDR3 reads CAWSRAGLWGSNQPQHF. Partial CDR3 DNA: TGTGCCTGGAGTAGGGCAGGGCTGTGGGGAAGCAATCAGCCC. Filled out from reference TRBV30 and TRBJ1-5, the complete variable domain reads SQTIHQWPATLVQPVGSPLSLECTVEGTSNPNLYWYRQAAGRGLQLLFYSVGIGQISSEVPQNLSASRPQDRQFILSSKKLLLSDSGFYLCAWSRAGLWGSNQPQHFGDGTRLSIL.

Comment on this clone: The observed sequence ends 3 residues before the CDR3 terminus, with the missing tail filled in from the germline J gene. V and J are TRBV5-5 and TRBJ1-2; 9 positions agree with TRBD1. Germline lookup yields CDR1 SGHKS and CDR2 YYEKEE (reference sequence). Trimming cost V 4 bases and J 5 bases; bases outside gene matches: 3. CDR3 size: 13 residues. CDR3 region: CASSQQGAYGYTF. CDR3 DNA (partial): TGTGCCAGCAGCCAACAGGGGGCGTATGGC.

A word on this clone: Read data end 3 residues before the CDR3 end; the end is taken from the germline J gene. This chain links TRBV2 with TRBJ2-5; 12 positions agree with TRBD2. This CDR3 spans 16 amino acids. Trimming at V came to 8 bases and at J to 4 bases, leaving 11 bases not matched to a gene. Looked up from germline, CDR1 is SNHLY and CDR2 is FYNNEI. CDR3 sequence: CASLPSGRVYIETQYF. The DNA read from the CDR3 is TGTGCCAGCCTTCCTAGCGGGAGGGTGTACATAGAGACC. The full variable domain, rest sourced from reference TRBV2 and TRBJ2-5, is EPEVTQTPSHQVTQMGQEVILRCVPISNHLYFYWYRQILGQKVEFLVSFYNNEISEKSEIFDDQFSVERPDGSNFTLKIRSTKLEDSAMYFCASLPSGRVYIETQYFGPGTRLLVL.

On this clone itself: The read is 3 residues too short to cover the CDR3 end, so that end is filled in from the germline J gene. The chain recombines TRBV18 with TRBJ2-7; 9 bases line up with TRBD2. Trimming cost V 6 bases and J 6 bases; bases outside gene matches: 6. Looked up from germline, CDR1 is KGHSH and CDR2 is LQKENI. CDR3 length: 13 residues. CDR3: CASSNSGSSEQYF. CDR3 DNA, as far as it was read: TGTGCCAGCTCGAATAGCGGGAGCAGCGAG.

Concerning this clone itself: The read is 3 residues too short to cover the CDR3 end, so that end is filled in from the germline J gene. This chain connects TRBV6-2 or TRBV6-3 to TRBJ2-1, with D possibly TRBD1 on 5 matching bases. The CDR3 contains 16 residues. V lost 5 bases and J 4 bases, leaving 18 bases between the germline ends. Germline V CDR1 and CDR2: MNHEY, SVGEGT. CDR3 residues: CASSQQVSRLYNEQFF. CDR3 DNA, as far as it was read: TGTGCCAGCAGTCAACAGGTCTCGAGGCTATACAATGAG.

With regard to this clone: The read ends 3 residues early relative to the CDR3; the germline J gene fills the gap. The chain has TRBV19 and TRBJ2-1, with a tentative D call TRBD2 (6 bases). This CDR3 is built from 13 residues. V was trimmed by 6 bases and J by 0 bases, leaving 6 bases between them. From germline, CDR1 is LNHDA and CDR2 SQIVND (reference sequence). The CDR3 loop is CASSGGSYNEQFF. The CDR3 bases that were read are TGTGCCAGTAGCGGGGGCTCCTACAATGAG.

The sequenced CDR3 bases are TGTGCCAGCAGGAGCCTACGGGGCTATGGC. Its translation: CASRSLRGYG. The complete CDR3 reads CASRSLRGYGYTF. The chain joins TRBV11-2 to TRBJ1-2; D is ambiguous. The read stops 3 residues short of the end of the CDR3; the missing end is completed from the germline J gene. Germline V gene data show CDR1 as SGHAT and CDR2 as FQNNGV. There are 13 residues in the CDR3. V shed 6 bases and J shed 4 bases, with 12 bases lying between them.

As concerns this clone: Coverage ceases 3 residues before the CDR3 finishes, and the germline J gene fills in the end. V gene TRBV18 combines with J gene TRBJ1-1; 8 bases align to TRBD1. Germline V gives CDR1 KGHSH, CDR2 LQKENI. The junction had 1 base not matched to a gene; V was cut back by 3 bases and J by 4 bases. The CDR3 is 13 residues long. The sequenced CDR3 bases are TGTGCCAGCTCACCTACAGGGGGCACTGAA. This translates into CASSPTGGTE. The CDR3 in its entirety is CASSPTGGTEAFF.

In the case of this clone: The read terminates 3 residues ahead of where the CDR3 ends, so the germline J gene completes it. The J gene is TRBJ1-5, the V gene TRBV6-2 or TRBV6-3; D might be TRBD1 (6 bases). Germline CDR1 reads MNHEY; CDR2 reads SVGEGT. The CDR3 covers 15 residues. Trimming took 5 bases from V and 7 from J, leaving 18 bases between them. CDR3 DNA, as far as it was read: TGTGCCAGCAGTCACAACCGATGGACAGAACAGCCC. This gives the protein CASSHNRWTEQP. The full CDR3 is CASSHNRWTEQPQHF.

As for this clone: The CDR3 goes on 3 residues after the read ends, and that part is filled in from the germline J gene. The chain uses TRBV5-1 and TRBJ2-2; weak D call: TRBD2 (6 bases). CDR1 SGHRS and CDR2 YFSETQ come from the germline V gene. V was pared by 0 bases and J by 1 base, with 7 bases between. CDR3 length: 15 amino acids. Incomplete CDR3 DNA: TGCGCCAGCAGCTTGGTGGGGGGGAACACCGGGGAG. Amino acid sequence: CASSLVGGNTGE. The whole CDR3 is CASSLVGGNTGELFF.

Concerning this clone itself: The read ends 3 residues early relative to the CDR3; the germline J gene fills the gap. The chain joins TRBV2 to TRBJ2-3, with 13 bases identical to TRBD2. The J segment lost 4 bases and the V segment lost 8 bases, leaving 6 bases of the junction unmatched. Looked up from germline, CDR1 is SNHLY and CDR2 is FYNNEI. There are 15 residues in the CDR3. The part of the CDR3 DNA that was read is TGTGCCAGCCAGAGACTAGCGGGGGGCGCAGATACG. As protein: CASQRLAGGADT. The full CDR3 reads CASQRLAGGADTQYF.